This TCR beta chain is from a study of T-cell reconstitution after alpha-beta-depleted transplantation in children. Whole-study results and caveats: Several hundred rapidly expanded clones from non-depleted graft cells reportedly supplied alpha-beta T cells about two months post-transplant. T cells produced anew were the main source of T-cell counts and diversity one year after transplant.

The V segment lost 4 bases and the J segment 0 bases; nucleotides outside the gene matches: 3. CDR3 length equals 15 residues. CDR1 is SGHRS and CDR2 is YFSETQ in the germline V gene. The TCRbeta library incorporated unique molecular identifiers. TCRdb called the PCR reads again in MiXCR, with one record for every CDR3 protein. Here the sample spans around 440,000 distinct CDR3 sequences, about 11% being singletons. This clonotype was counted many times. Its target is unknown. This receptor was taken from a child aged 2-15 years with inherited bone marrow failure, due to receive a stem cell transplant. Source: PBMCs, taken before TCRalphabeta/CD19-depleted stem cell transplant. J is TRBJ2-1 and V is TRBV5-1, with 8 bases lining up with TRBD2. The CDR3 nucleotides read TGCGCCAGCAGCAACGGGGGGGCCTCCTACAATGAGCAGTTCTTC. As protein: CASSNGGASYNEQFF. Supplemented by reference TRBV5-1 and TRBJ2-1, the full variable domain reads KAGVTQTPRYLIKTRGQQVTLSCSPISGHRSVSWYQQTPGQGLQFLFEYFSETQRNKGNFPGRFSGRQFSNSRSEMNVSTLELGDSALYLCASSNGGASYNEQFFGPGTRLTVL.